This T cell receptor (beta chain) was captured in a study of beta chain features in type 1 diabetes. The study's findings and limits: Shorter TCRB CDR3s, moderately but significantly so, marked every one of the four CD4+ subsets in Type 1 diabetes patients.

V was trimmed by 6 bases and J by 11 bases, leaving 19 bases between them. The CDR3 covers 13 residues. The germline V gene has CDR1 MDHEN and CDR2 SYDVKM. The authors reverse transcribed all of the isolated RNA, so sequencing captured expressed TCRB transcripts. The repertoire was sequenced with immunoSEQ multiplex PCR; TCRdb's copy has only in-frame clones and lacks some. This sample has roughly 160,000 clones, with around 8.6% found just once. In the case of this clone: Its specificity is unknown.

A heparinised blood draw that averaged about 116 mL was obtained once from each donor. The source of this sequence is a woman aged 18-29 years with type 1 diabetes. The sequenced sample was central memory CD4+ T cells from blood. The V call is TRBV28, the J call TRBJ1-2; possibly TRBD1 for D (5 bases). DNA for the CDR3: TGTGCCAGCAGCCTCCCCGTTTACAGGCAATACACCTTC. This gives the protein CASSLPVYRQYTF.